The 8 T cell receptor beta chains given below trace back to one sample, sequenced in a study of PD-1 blockade in classical Hodgkin lymphoma (dated by TCRdb to the early 2020s). The method behind the library was the immunoSEQ multiplex PCR assay. Sourced from immuneACCESS, this table was stored by TCRdb with only in-frame sequences that have V and J called. A share of the clones is absent; for the studies checked, an unresolved V gene accounts for under half, and the remainder has no known explanation. The sample contains approximately 22,000 clones, about 80% of them found a single time. The ten biggest clones cover 6% to 8.5% of the sample. This specimen's time point label, interpreted: cycle 4 day 1 (C4D1), after 6 weeks of nivolumab. Every trial patient had relapsed after autologous stem cell transplantation, and cohorts A, B and C differed in prior brentuximab vedotin exposure. The source was peripheral blood mononuclear cells (PBMCs), collected before the fourth cycle of nivolumab. Every receptor here comes from a human donor with classical Hodgkin lymphoma.

This clone has only one observation. At one of its ends the junction is not consistent with the germline gene, which may arise from a read error. This sample includes further DNA sequences coding for the same CDR3. The V and J genes are TRBV27 and TRBJ2-1; 7 bases are shared with TRBD1. The length of the CDR3 is 14 residues. Germline CDR1 and CDR2: MNHEY and SMNVEV (reference sequence). CDR3 loop: CASSNRDSVNEQFF. The CDR3 nucleotides read TGTGCTAGCAGTAACCGGGACAGTGTAAATGAGCAGTTCTTC.

This clone was counted a few times. The chain recombines TRBV2 with TRBJ2-7; D is undetermined. V was cut by 5 bases and J by 0 bases, with 14 bases left in between. The CDR3 runs to 15 residues. The V gene's germline CDR1 is SNHLY and CDR2 FYNNEI. The CDR3: CASSTGRSNSYEQYF. The CDR3 nucleotides are TGTGCCAGCAGTACCGGGCGGTCGAACTCCTACGAGCAGTACTTC.

This chain links TRBV5-4 with TRBJ1-2; D remains ambiguous. V lost 4 bases to trimming and J lost 8 bases, with 18 bases between them. Germline V gene lookup returns CDR1 SGHNT and CDR2 YYREEE (reference sequence). CDR3 length: 14 amino acids. The CDR3 loop is CASSRQMGFLGYTF. The CDR3 DNA sequence: TGTGCCAGCAGCCGTCAGATGGGTTTCCTGGGCTACACCTTC.

The chain has TRBV5-6 and TRBJ2-5; D is unclear. The germline V and J ends were trimmed by 3 bases and 2 bases, with 14 bases remaining between them. This CDR3 is 15 amino acids long. Germline V gives CDR1 SGHDT, CDR2 YYEEEE. CDR3 amino acids: CASSSFGNPQETQYF. CDR3 coding DNA: TGTGCCAGCAGCTCCTTCGGCAATCCGCAAGAGACCCAGTACTTC.

As to this clone: Compared with germline, one end of the junction differs, possibly owing to a read error. The J gene is TRBJ2-2, the V gene TRBV4-2; maybe TRBD2 (6 bases). The CDR3 runs 16 residues. Germline V gene data show CDR1 as LGHNA and CDR2 as YNFKEQ. The CDR3, as DNA: TGTGCCAGCAGCCAAGTACGGGAGCCGGACACCGGGAAGCTGTTTTTT. It specifies CASSQVREPDTGKLFF.

This chain links TRBV5-1 with TRBJ1-2; TRBD1 aligns across 7 bases. The V gene's germline CDR1 is SGHRS and CDR2 YFSETQ. The V segment lost 2 bases and the J segment 3 bases; nucleotides outside the gene matches: 1. CDR3 length: 13 residues. The CDR3 loop reads CASSFDRDYGYTF. The CDR3 region has the DNA TGCGCCAGCAGCTTCGACAGGGACTATGGCTACACCTTC.

There are a few counts of this clone. The germline gene is not matched at one end of the junction; a read error may be the cause. The chain couples TRBV30 to TRBJ2-7, with D perhaps matching TRBD1 or TRBD2 (6 bases each). This CDR3 has 11 residues. Germline values: CDR1 GTSNPN, CDR2 SVGIG (reference sequence). CDR3 loop: CAWSGGAAINF. The DNA for the CDR3 is TGTGCCTGGAGTGGGGGGGCAGCGATCAACTTC.

The chain links TRBV9 to TRBJ2-3; D might be TRBD1 (6 bases). The CDR3 consists of 13 residues. Germline-derived CDR1 and CDR2 are SGDLS and YYNGEE. Trimming took off 4 bases at V and 6 bases at J, with 12 bases between the two ends. CDR3 in DNA: TGTGCCAGCAGCCAGGGACAAACGGATACGCAGTATTTT. Protein sequence: CASSQGQTDTQYF.